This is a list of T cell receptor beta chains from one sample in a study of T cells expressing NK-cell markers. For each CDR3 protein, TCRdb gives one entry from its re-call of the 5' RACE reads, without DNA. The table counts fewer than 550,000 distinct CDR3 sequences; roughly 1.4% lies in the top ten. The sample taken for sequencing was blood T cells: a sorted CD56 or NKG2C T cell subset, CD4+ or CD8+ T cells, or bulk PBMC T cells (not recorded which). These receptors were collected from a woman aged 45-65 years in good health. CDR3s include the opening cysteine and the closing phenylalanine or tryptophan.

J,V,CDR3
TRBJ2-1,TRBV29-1,CSVESGRAYEQFF
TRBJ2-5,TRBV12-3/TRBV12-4,CASSISGTGLVETQYF
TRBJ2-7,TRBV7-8,CASSLVVPSQGHEQYF
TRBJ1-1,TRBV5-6,CASSRTGTTEAFF
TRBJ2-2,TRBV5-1,CASRLRGLNTGELFF
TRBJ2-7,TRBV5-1,CASSLEVLSGTGAYEQYF
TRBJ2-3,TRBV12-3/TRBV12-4,CASSLGVPWGGGGDTQYF
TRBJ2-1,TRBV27,CASWDADLYNEQFF
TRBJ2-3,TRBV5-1,CASSLPDRPTTDTQYF
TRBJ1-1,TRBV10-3,CAISERGSQGGTEAFF
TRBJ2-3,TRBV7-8,CASSLERERSTQYF
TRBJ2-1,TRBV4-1,CASSQDEVTGLQFF
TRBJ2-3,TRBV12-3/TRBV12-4,CASSFGDRGNTDTQYF
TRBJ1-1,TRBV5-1,CASSHRTGSNTEAFF
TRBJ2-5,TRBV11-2,CASSVSGRIETQYF
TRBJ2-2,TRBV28,CAGTTSGKAGELFF
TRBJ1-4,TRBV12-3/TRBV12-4,CASSFSLLWDLSGENEKLFF
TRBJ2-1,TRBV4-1,CASSQAGPTRLFF
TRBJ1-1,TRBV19,CASKTGGFGTEAFF
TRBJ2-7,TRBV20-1,CSARDLQGSSYEQYF
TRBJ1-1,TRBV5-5,CASSARSASEAFF
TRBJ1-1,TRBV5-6,CASSPQTGAEAFF
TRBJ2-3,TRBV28,CASSQGKDTQYF
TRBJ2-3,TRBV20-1,CSASGARTDTQYF
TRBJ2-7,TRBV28,CASSSFYEQYF
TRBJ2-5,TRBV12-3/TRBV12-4,CASSSPDSREETQYF
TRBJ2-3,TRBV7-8,CASSLALAGVFSSTDTQYF
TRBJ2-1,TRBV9,CASSVVPGGGEQFF
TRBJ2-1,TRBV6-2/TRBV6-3,CASRYDRGSYNEQFF
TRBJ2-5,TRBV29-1,CSVEWRQTRETQYF
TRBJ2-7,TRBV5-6,CASSWQGAPDYEQYF
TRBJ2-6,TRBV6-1,CASKPAGANVLTF
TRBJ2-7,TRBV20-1,CSAGTRLREEQYF
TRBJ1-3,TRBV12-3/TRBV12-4,CASNRDIAGNTIYF
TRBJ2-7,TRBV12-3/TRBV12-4,CASSPPGPGGSPYEQYF
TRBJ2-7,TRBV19,CASSITGWSYEQYF
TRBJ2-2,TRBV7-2,CASSLEPRRTGELFF
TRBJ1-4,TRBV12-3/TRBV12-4,CASSLLIGASTNEKLFF
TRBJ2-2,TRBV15,CATSRVRDGRTNTGELFF
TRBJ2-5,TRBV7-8,CASSTGRRWAKQETQYF
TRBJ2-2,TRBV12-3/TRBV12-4,CATRRDRGTGELFF
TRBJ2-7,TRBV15,CATSRDRALGAYEQYF
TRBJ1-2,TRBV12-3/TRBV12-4,CASSLGFRPWRANYGYTF
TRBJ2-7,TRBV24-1,CATSDPGTGTVEQYF
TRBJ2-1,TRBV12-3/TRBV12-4,CASSFKALGDNEQFF
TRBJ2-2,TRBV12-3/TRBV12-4,CASSLHRGFSGELFF
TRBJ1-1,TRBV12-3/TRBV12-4,CASSPTWVPNTEAFF
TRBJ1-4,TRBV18,CASSPSGADEKLFF
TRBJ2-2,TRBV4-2,CASSQDPPGLGGAGELFF
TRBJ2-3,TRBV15,CATSEPLLRERADTQYF
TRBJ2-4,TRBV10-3,CATLEDLAKNIQYF
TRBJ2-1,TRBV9,CASSVGSRDGSYNEQFF
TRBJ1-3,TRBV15,CATLRTDSGNTIYF